These 13 T cell receptor beta chains came from one sample sequenced in a study of technical replicates of blood from a handful of donors. Assay used: immunoSEQ multiplex PCR; TCRdb lists only in-frame clones, some missing. The table shows tens of thousands of clones, with approximately 97% occurring only once. The sequencing sample was made of T cells isolated from PBMCs. The receptors derive from a human donor in good health.

The rearrangement joins TRBV1 to TRBJ2-2; TRBD1, as called in the table, went unchecked against the DNA. TRBV1 is designated a pseudogene. The CDR3 has 19 residues. CDR3 DNA sequence: TGCACCAGCAGCCAAACTGGTAGGGGGATCGGAGTTTACACCGGGGAGCTGTTTTTT. Translating gives CTSSQTGRGIGVYTGELFF.

This chain uses TRBV4-1 with TRBJ2-2, with TRBD2 as a possible D gene (5 bases). Trimming cost V 4 bases and J 6 bases, with 9 bases left between them. The CDR3 covers 13 residues. In germline, CDR1 is MGHRA, CDR2 YSYEKL. CDR3 DNA sequence: TGCGCCAGCAGCCCCCTGGGAGCCGGGGAGCTGTTTTTT. Its translation is CASSPLGAGELFF.

This chain links TRBV29-1 with TRBJ2-1; D is unclear. CDR1 SQVTM and CDR2 ANQGSEA come from the germline V gene. This CDR3 spans 11 amino acids. The V end lost 1 base, the J end lost 10 bases, and 8 bases lay between the germline ends. CDR3 bases: TGCAGCGTTGAAGGCCGAGGAGAGCAGTTCTTC. Protein: CSVEGRGEQFF.

This chain connects TRBV10-3 to TRBJ2-7; 11 bases match TRBD2. CDR1 and CDR2 (germline): ENHRY, SYGVKD. The junction had 1 base not matched to a gene; V was cut back by 8 bases and J by 1 base. The CDR3 runs to 13 residues. CDR3 loop: CAILAGGSYEQYF. The CDR3 nucleotides read TGTGCCATCCTAGCGGGGGGTTCCTACGAGCAGTACTTC.

The chain recombines TRBV5-1 with TRBJ1-1; D is unresolved. V dropped 5 bases and J dropped 0 bases, with 11 bases sitting between them. CDR1 SGHRS and CDR2 YFSETQ come from the germline V gene. CDR3 length equals 14 residues. CDR3 sequence (DNA): TGCGCCAGCAGAATAGGCCGGGTGAACACTGAAGCTTTCTTT. Translating gives CASRIGRVNTEAFF.

The chain has TRBV5-6 and TRBJ1-1, with 8 bases that match TRBD1. The CDR3 runs to 14 residues. V was clipped by 2 bases and J by 4 bases; unmatched bases: 4. Germline V gives CDR1 SGHDT, CDR2 YYEEEE. The CDR3 is CASSFRGHGTEAFF. CDR3 DNA sequence: TGTGCCAGCAGCTTCAGGGGGCACGGCACTGAAGCTTTCTTT. Supplemented by reference TRBV5-6 and TRBJ1-1, the full variable domain reads DAGVTQSPTHLIKTRGQQVTLRCSPKSGHDTVSWYQQALGQGPQFIFQYYEEEERQRGNFPDRFSGHQFPNYSSELNVNALLLGDSALYLCASSFRGHGTEAFFGQGTRLTVV.

The J gene is TRBJ1-6, the V gene TRBV7-8; D is unclear. Germline CDR1 and CDR2: SGHVS and FQNEAQ. This CDR3 is built from 16 residues. The V and J ends lost 1 base and 0 bases respectively, with 7 bases between them. The CDR3, as DNA: TGTGCCAGCAGCTTAGAGGAGGGCTCCTATAATTCACCCCTCCACTTT. This codes for CASSLEEGSYNSPLHF. Using reference TRBV7-8 and TRBJ1-6 for the parts outside the CDR3, the full variable domain is GAGVSQSPRYKVAKRGQDVALRCDPISGHVSLFWYQQALGQGPEFLTYFQNEAQLDKSGLPSDRFFAERPEGSVSTLKIQRTQQEDSAVYLCASSLEEGSYNSPLHFGNGTRLTVT.

The chain recombines TRBV6-5 with TRBJ2-7; D ambiguous. This CDR3 contains 13 residues. V lost 2 bases and J lost 3, with 8 bases in between. CDR1 is MNHEY and CDR2 is SVGAGI in the germline V gene. The CDR3 loop is CASSYEADYEQYF. DNA for the CDR3: TGTGCCAGCAGTTACGAGGCAGACTACGAGCAGTACTTC.

The chain couples TRBV18 to TRBJ2-7; D remains unclear. The CDR3 is made up of 14 amino acids. Trimming removed 0 bases from V and 3 bases from J, with 9 bases in between. The germline V gene encodes CDR1 KGHSH and CDR2 LQKENI. DNA for the CDR3: TGTGCCAGCTCACCACCGTTCCGGGTCTACGAGCAGTACTTC. Protein: CASSPPFRVYEQYF.

The chain has TRBV18 and TRBJ1-2; TRBD1 agrees at 9 bases. The CDR3 is 16 amino acids. CDR1 and CDR2 from the germline V gene are KGHSH and LQKENI. V was clipped by 3 bases and J by 4 bases; unmatched bases: 9. The CDR3 DNA sequence: TGTGCCAGCTCACCTTCTCGGGACAGGGCCTCCTATGGCTACACCTTC. Protein sequence: CASSPSRDRASYGYTF.

J is TRBJ1-2 and V is TRBV28; TRBD1 is a possible D gene (5 bases). CDR1 and CDR2 (germline): MDHEN, SYDVKM. The CDR3 extends over 11 amino acids. The CDR3 loop reads CAIRANYGYTF. The CDR3 DNA sequence: TGTGCGATCAGGGCTAACTATGGCTACACCTTC.

J is TRBJ1-1 and V is TRBV6-6; TRBD1 agrees at 8 bases. Trimming took 6 bases from V and 1 from J; bases not matched to a gene: 4. Germline V gene lookup returns CDR1 MNHNY and CDR2 SVGAGI (reference sequence). The CDR3 has 14 residues. Here the CDR3 reads CASSRTGQNTEAFF. The CDR3 coding sequence is TGTGCCAGCAGCCGGACAGGGCAGAACACTGAAGCTTTCTTT.

This chain links TRBV4-1 with TRBJ2-2; 7 bases are a match to TRBD2. The CDR3 totals 17 residues. The J segment lost 0 bases and the V segment lost 3 bases, leaving 7 bases of the junction unmatched. CDR1 is MGHRA, CDR2 YSYEKL, per germline. CDR3: CASSQSVLAANTGELFF. Written as DNA, the CDR3 is TGCGCCAGCAGCCAGTCCGTCCTAGCGGCGAACACCGGGGAGCTGTTTTTT.